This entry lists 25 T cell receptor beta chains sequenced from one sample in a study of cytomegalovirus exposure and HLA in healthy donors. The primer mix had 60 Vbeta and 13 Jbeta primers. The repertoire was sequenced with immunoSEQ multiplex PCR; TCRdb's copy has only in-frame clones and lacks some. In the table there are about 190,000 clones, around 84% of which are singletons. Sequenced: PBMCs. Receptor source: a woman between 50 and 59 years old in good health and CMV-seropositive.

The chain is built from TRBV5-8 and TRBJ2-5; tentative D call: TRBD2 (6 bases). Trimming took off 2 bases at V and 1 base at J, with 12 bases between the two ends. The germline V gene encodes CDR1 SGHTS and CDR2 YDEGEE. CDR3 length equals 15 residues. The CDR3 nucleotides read TGTGCCAGCAGCTTCGGGTGGGGGGTCCAAGAGACCCAGTACTTC. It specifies CASSFGWGVQETQYF.

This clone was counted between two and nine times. CDR3 bases: TGTGCCAGCTCACCACAAGAGGAAGAGACCCAGTACTTC. Protein product: CASSPQEEETQYF. The chain recombines TRBV18 with TRBJ2-5; D not resolved. Germline CDR1 is KGHSH and CDR2 is LQKENI. The CDR3 length is 13 residues. V was cut by 1 base and J by 3 bases, with 6 bases left in between.

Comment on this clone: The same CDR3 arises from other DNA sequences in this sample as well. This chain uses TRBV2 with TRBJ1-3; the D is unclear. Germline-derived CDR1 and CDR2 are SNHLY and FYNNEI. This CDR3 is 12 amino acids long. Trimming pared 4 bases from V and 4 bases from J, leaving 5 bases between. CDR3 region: CASSGQGNTIYF. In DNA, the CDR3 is TGTGCCAGCAGTGGTCAGGGAAACACCATATATTTT.

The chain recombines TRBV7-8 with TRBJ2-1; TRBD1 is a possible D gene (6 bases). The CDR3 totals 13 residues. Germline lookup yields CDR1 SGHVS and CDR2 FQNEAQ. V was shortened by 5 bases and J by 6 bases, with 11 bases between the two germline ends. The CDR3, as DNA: TGTGCCAGCAGCCACCGGGACACCAATGAGCAGTTCTTC. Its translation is CASSHRDTNEQFF.

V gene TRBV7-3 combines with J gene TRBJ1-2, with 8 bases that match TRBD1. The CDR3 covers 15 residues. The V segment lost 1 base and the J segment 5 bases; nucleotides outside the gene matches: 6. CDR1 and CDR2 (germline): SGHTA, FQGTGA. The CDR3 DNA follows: TGTGCCAGCAGCTTAAATTTCGGACAGGGATATGGCTACACCTTC. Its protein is CASSLNFGQGYGYTF.

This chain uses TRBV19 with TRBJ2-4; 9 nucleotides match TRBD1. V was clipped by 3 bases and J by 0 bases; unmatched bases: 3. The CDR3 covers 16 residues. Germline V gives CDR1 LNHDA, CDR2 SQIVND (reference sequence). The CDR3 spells CASSMGTGLAKNIQYF. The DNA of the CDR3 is TGTGCCAGTAGTATGGGGACAGGGCTAGCCAAAAACATTCAGTACTTC.

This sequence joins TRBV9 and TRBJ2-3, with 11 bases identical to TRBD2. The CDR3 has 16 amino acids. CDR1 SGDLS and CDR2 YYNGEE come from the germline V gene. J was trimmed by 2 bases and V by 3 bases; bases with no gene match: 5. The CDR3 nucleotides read TGTGCCAGCAGCGCGATAGCGGGGGGGTCCACAGATACGCAGTATTTT. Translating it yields CASSAIAGGSTDTQYF. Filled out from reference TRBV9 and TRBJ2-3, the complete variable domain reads DSGVTQTPKHLITATGQRVTLRCSPRSGDLSVYWYQQSLDQGLQFLIQYYNGEERAKGNILERFSAQQFPDLHSELNLSSLELGDSALYFCASSAIAGGSTDTQYFGPGTRLTVL.

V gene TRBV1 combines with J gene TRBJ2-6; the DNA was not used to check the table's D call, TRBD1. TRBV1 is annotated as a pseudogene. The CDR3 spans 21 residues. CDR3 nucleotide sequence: TGCACCAGCAGCGATCCCGGGACAGCGAAGAGCTTAGACTCTGGGGCCAACGTCCTGACTTTC. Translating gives CTSSDPGTAKSLDSGANVLTF.

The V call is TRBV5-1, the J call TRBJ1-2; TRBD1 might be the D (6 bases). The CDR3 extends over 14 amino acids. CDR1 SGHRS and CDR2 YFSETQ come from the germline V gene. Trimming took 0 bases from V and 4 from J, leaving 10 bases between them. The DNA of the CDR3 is TGCGCCAGCAGCTTGGTAACAGGGAGCTATGGCTACACCTTC. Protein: CASSLVTGSYGYTF.

The CDR3 DNA reads as TGTGCCAGCAGCTTGGTGAGCGGGGGGGTTGAGACCCAGTACTTC. Translating it yields CASSLVSGGVETQYF. V and J are TRBV5-6 and TRBJ2-5; TRBD2 agrees at 10 bases. CDR3 length equals 15 residues. Trimming removed 0 bases from V and 5 bases from J; junction bases left unmatched: 4. CDR1 and CDR2 (germline): SGHDT, YYEEEE.

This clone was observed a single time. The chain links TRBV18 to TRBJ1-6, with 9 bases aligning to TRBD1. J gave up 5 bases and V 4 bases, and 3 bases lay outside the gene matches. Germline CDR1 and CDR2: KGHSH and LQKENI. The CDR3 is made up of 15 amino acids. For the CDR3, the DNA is TGTGCCAGCTCACAGGGACAGGGAGATAATTCACCCCTCCACTTT. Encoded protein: CASSQGQGDNSPLHF. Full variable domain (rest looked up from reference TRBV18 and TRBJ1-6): NAGVMQNPRHLVRRRGQEARLRCSPMKGHSHVYWYRQLPEEGLKFMVYLQKENIIDESGMPKERFSAEFPKEGPSILRIQQVVRGDSAAYFCASSQGQGDNSPLHFGNGTRLTVT.

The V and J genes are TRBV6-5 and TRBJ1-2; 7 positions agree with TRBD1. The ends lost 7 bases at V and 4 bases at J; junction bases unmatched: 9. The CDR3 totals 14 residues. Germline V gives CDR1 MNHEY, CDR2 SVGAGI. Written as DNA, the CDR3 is TGTGCCAGCACCCCAGGGGGTCGAAGCTATGGCTACACCTTC. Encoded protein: CASTPGGRSYGYTF.

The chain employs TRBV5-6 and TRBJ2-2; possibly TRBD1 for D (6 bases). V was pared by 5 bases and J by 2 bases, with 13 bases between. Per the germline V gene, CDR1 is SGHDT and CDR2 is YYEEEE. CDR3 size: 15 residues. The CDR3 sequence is CASRPTGPNTGELFF. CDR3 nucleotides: TGTGCCAGCAGACCGACAGGTCCTAACACCGGGGAGCTGTTTTTT.

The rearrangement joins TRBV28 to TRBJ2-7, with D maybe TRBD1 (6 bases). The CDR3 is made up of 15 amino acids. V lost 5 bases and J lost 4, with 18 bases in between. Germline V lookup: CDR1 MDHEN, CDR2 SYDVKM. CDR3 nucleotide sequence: TGTGCCAGCAGTCCTTCCTACAGGGCGGTATACGAGCAGTACTTC. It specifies CASSPSYRAVYEQYF. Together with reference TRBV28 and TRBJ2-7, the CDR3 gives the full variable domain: DVKVTQSSRYLVKRTGEKVFLECVQDMDHENMFWYRQDPGLGLRLIYFSYDVKMKEKGDIPEGYSVSREKKERFSLILESASTNQTSMYLCASSPSYRAVYEQYFGPGTRLTVT.

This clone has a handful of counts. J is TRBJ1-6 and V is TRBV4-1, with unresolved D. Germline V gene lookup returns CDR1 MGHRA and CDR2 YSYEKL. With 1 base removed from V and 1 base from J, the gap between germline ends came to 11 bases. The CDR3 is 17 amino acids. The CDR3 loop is CASSQGGERSYNSPLHF. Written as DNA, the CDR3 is TGCGCCAGCAGCCAAGGCGGGGAGCGATCCTATAATTCACCCCTCCACTTT.

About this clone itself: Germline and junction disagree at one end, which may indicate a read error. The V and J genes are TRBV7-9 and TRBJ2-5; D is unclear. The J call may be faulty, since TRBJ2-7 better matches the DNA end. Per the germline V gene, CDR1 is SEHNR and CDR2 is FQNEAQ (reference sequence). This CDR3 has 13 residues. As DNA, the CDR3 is TGTTCCAGCAGCTTAGTACCCGACTACGAGCAGTACTTC. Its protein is CSSSLVPDYEQYF.

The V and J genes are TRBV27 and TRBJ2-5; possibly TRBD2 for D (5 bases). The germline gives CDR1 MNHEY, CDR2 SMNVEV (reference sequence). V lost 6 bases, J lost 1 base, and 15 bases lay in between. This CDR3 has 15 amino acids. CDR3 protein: CASRRFRDLQETQYF. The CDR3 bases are TGTGCCAGCAGGAGATTCCGGGATCTCCAAGAGACCCAGTACTTC.

CDR3 in amino acids: CASNRDRVQETQYF. The CDR3, as DNA: TGTGCCAGCAACCGGGACAGGGTACAAGAGACCCAGTACTTC. The chain uses TRBV6-1 and TRBJ2-5; 9 nucleotides align to TRBD1. Germline-derived CDR1 and CDR2 are MNHNS and SASEGT. The CDR3 sequence is 14 residues long. Trimming at V came to 7 bases and at J to 2 bases, leaving 5 bases not matched to a gene.

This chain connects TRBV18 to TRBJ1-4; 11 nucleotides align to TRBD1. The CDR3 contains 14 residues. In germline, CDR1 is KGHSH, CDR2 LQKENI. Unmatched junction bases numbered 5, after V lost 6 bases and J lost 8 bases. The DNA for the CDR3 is TGTGCCAGCTCGGACAGGGGGCCCTCCGAAAAACTGTTTTTT. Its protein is CASSDRGPSEKLFF.

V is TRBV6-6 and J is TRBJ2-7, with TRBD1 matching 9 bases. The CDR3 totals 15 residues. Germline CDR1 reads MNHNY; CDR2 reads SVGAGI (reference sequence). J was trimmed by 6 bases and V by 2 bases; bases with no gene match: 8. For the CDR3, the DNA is TGTGCCAGCAGTTACCAGGGACAGGGATTCTCCGAGCAGTACTTC. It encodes CASSYQGQGFSEQYF.

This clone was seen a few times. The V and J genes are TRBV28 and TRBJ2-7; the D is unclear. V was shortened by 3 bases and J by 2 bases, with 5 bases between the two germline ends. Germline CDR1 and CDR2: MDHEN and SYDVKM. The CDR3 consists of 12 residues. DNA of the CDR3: TGTGCCAGCAGTTTCCTAACCTACGAGCAGTACTTC. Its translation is CASSFLTYEQYF.

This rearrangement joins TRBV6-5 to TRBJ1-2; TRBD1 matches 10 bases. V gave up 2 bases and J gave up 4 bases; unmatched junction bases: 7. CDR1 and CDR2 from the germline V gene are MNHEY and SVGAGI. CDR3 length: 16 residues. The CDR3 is CASSYLGQGGSYGYTF. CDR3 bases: TGTGCCAGCAGTTACCTAGGACAGGGGGGTTCCTATGGCTACACCTTC.

Here the CDR3 reads CASRRGQGAGEQYF. The CDR3 DNA follows: TGTGCCAGCCGGAGGGGGCAGGGGGCTGGCGAGCAGTACTTC. The chain combines TRBV6-6 with TRBJ2-7, with 8 bases that match TRBD1. Germline V gene lookup returns CDR1 MNHNY and CDR2 SVGAGI (reference sequence). Losses at the gene ends were 8 bases for V and 6 bases for J; bases not matched to a gene: 12. The CDR3 extends over 14 amino acids.

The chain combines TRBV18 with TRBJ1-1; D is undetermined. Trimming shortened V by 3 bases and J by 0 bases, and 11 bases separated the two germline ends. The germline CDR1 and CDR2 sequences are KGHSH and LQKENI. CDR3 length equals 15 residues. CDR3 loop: CASSPMVAVNTEAFF. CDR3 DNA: TGTGCCAGCTCACCGATGGTGGCGGTGAACACTGAAGCTTTCTTT.

The CDR3 region is CASSLNGQGNTGELFF. CDR3 bases: TGTGCCAGCAGCTTAAATGGACAGGGGAACACCGGGGAGCTGTTTTTT. The gene calls are TRBV7-9 and TRBJ2-2, with 8 bases lining up with TRBD1. The CDR3 is 16 residues long. Germline V gene lookup returns CDR1 SEHNR and CDR2 FQNEAQ (reference sequence). Unmatched junction bases numbered 3, after V lost 2 bases and J lost 1 base.